A single sample gave rise to the 5 T cell receptor beta chains below, sequenced in a study of blood T cells in healthy people across ages. PCR was performed a second time for about 6 to 11 cycles using a sample-barcoded 5' primer and a J-beta primer mix. A single record per CDR3 protein comes from TCRdb applying MiXCR to the 5' RACE reads. The repertoire has 780,000 or so distinct CDR3 sequences, around three fifths of them found once; the top ten carry approximately 24%. Sequencing was carried out using blood. These receptor sequences come from a man aged 35 to 55 in good health.

V usage is TRBV7-8 and J usage is TRBJ2-7; D perhaps matches TRBD2 (5 bases). This CDR3 spans 15 amino acids. V lost 5 bases to trimming and J lost 7 bases, with 21 bases between them. Germline V lookup: CDR1 SGHVS, CDR2 FQNEAQ. Here the CDR3 DNA reads TGTGCCAGCAGCCACATAGCTAGCCTCGGTGGGGAGCAGTACTTC. Protein product: CASSHIASLGGEQYF.

This clonotype was seen more than once but under ten times. This chain connects TRBV6-5 to TRBJ2-5, with D possibly being TRBD2 (6 bases). The CDR3 contains 14 residues. The V gene lost 2 bases and the J gene lost 3 bases, with 10 bases spanning the gap. Germline V lookup: CDR1 MNHEY, CDR2 SVGAGI. The CDR3 loop is CASSYAGSEETQYF. CDR3 in DNA: TGTGCCAGCAGTTACGCGGGATCCGAAGAGACCCAGTACTTC.

The chain joins TRBV7-9 to TRBJ2-2; 7 positions match TRBD1. J was trimmed by 2 bases and V by 5 bases; bases with no gene match: 14. The CDR3 has 18 amino acids. Germline CDR1 reads SEHNR; CDR2 reads FQNEAQ (reference sequence). The CDR3 bases are TGTGCCAGCAGCCAACGACTCGCCGGGACAGCCAACACCGGGGAGCTGTTTTTT. It translates to CASSQRLAGTANTGELFF.

Only a few counts were recorded for this clonotype. CDR3 nucleotides: TGCGCCAGCAGCCCCGCGGGGGACCCATCCTACAATGAGCAGTACTTC. Its translation is CASSPAGDPSYNEQYF. This chain connects TRBV5-1 to TRBJ2-1, with 7 nucleotides matching TRBD2. The J call is in doubt because the DNA end fits TRBJ2-7 better. The CDR3 totals 16 residues. Germline assignment: CDR1 SGHRS and CDR2 YFSETQ.

The rearrangement uses TRBV6-2 or TRBV6-3 and TRBJ1-5, with 9 bases aligning to TRBD1. CDR1 is MNHEY and CDR2 is SVGEGT in the germline V gene. V trimming: 7 bases; J trimming: 9 bases; junction bases outside the gene matches: 13. The CDR3 is 15 residues long. The DNA of the CDR3 is TGTGCCAGCACTTTAACCGGGACAGGGCATCGGCCCCAGCATTTT. This translates into CASTLTGTGHRPQHF.